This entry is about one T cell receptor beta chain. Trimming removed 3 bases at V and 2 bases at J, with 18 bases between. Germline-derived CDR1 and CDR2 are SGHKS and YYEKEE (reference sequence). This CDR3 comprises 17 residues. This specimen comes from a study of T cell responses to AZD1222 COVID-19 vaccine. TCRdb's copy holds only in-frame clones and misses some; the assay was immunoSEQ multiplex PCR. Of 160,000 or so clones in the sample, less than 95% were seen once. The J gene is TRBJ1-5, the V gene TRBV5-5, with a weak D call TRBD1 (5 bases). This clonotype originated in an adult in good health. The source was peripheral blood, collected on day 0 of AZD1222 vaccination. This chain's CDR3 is CASSWKDTGVGNQPQHF. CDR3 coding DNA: TGTGCCAGCAGCTGGAAGGACACGGGGGTCGGCAATCAGCCCCAGCATTTT.